The 24 T cell receptor beta chains in this list originate from one sample, sequenced in a study of blood T cell repertoires in COVID-19 (dated by TCRdb to 2018 to 2020). Receptor amplification or capture employed the immunoSEQ multiplex PCR assay. This is the immuneACCESS table as TCRdb keeps it, with only in-frame sequences that have V and J called. A part of the clones is gone; compared with another copy, unresolved V genes explain less than half, and the rest is unexplained. Present in this sample are approximately 440,000 clones, around 89% of which were seen just once. The top ten clones comprise around 13% of the sample. Sequencing was performed on peripheral blood. The receptors come from a woman between 45 and 65 years old with COVID-19, enrolled during active disease.

This sequence joins TRBV12-3 or TRBV12-4 and TRBJ1-2; 9 bases line up with TRBD1. The length of the CDR3 is 13 residues. The V segment lost 5 bases and the J segment 6 bases; nucleotides outside the gene matches: 4. The CDR3 reads CASSPRTGDGYTF. CDR3 coding DNA: TGTGCCAGCAGTCCGAGGACAGGGGATGGCTACACCTTC.

CDR3 loop: CASTKLAGGETQYF. The CDR3 DNA sequence: TGTGCCAGCACCAAATTAGCGGGGGGGGAGACCCAGTACTTC. The chain recombines TRBV11-2 with TRBJ2-5; 11 nucleotides align to TRBD2. The CDR3 length is 14 residues. Germline CDR1 is SGHAT and CDR2 is FQNNGV. V shed 7 bases, J shed 5 bases, and the junction held 6 bases outside the gene matches.

This sequence joins TRBV27 and TRBJ1-3; weak D call: TRBD1 (5 bases). The CDR3 contains 17 residues. Trimming pared 1 base from V and 2 bases from J, leaving 15 bases between. The V gene's germline CDR1 is MNHEY and CDR2 SMNVEV (reference sequence). The CDR3 DNA follows: TGTGCCAGCAGTTTATTGGTGGAAGACAGCCCTGGAAACACCATATATTTT. Amino acids: CASSLLVEDSPGNTIYF.

This clone appeared once. The chain recombines TRBV25-1 with TRBJ1-2, with D hard to call. The CDR3 has 13 amino acids. Trimming shortened V by 7 bases and J by 4 bases, and 13 bases separated the two germline ends. Germline V gene lookup returns CDR1 MGHDK and CDR2 SYGVNS. The DNA of the CDR3 is TGTGCCAGCATGGATTGGGAGTTCTATGGCTACACCTTC. This codes for CASMDWEFYGYTF.

The table lists this clone with a count of one. The chain carries TRBV19 and TRBJ2-3; 11 nucleotides align to TRBD2. This CDR3 is built from 16 residues. With V trimmed by 7 bases and J by 4 bases, 10 bases remained unmatched. Germline-derived CDR1 and CDR2 are LNHDA and SQIVND (reference sequence). CDR3 amino acids: CASKNSGGAVADTQYF. In DNA form, the CDR3 reads TGTGCCAGTAAAAATAGCGGGGGGGCTGTCGCAGATACGCAGTATTTT.

The chain recombines TRBV30 with TRBJ1-2; D is undetermined. The CDR3 consists of 15 residues. V lost 3 bases, J lost 6 bases, and 20 bases lay in between. The V gene's germline CDR1 is GTSNPN and CDR2 SVGIG (reference sequence). This CDR3 reads CAWRPTHGLRDGYTF. Here the CDR3 DNA reads TGTGCCTGGAGGCCTACCCACGGGTTGCGGGATGGCTACACCTTC.

The chain links TRBV18 to TRBJ1-5; 10 bases agree with TRBD1. Germline V gives CDR1 KGHSH, CDR2 LQKENI. The V gene end was trimmed by 3 bases and the J gene end by 5 bases; junction bases not matched to a gene: 1. The CDR3 runs 14 residues. CDR3 sequence (DNA): TGTGCCAGCTCACCGACAGGGGGCCATCAGCCCCAGCATTTT. Translating it yields CASSPTGGHQPQHF.

V is TRBV5-1 and J is TRBJ2-2, with a possible D match to TRBD2 (6 bases). The germline V gene encodes CDR1 SGHRS and CDR2 YFSETQ. This CDR3 is built from 16 residues. With 3 bases removed from V and 5 bases from J, the gap between germline ends came to 17 bases. CDR3 in amino acids: CASSYLQGLKTGELFF. For the CDR3, the DNA is TGCGCCAGCAGCTACCTCCAGGGACTGAAAACCGGGGAGCTGTTTTTT.

A remark on this clone: Different DNA sequences within this sample yield the same CDR3. Here the CDR3 reads CAWSVRGGGELFF. The CDR3 nucleotides read TGTGCCTGGAGTGTCAGGGGTGGCGGGGAGCTGTTTTTT. The rearrangement links TRBV30 to TRBJ2-2, with D tentatively TRBD1 (6 bases). Germline CDR1 and CDR2: GTSNPN and SVGIG (reference sequence). Trimming left V 0 bases short and J 7 bases short, with 9 bases between. This CDR3 contains 13 residues.

The rearrangement joins TRBV28 to TRBJ1-5, with D possibly being TRBD1 (6 bases). CDR3 length: 14 amino acids. Germline assignment: CDR1 MDHEN and CDR2 SYDVKM. V was pared by 2 bases and J by 7 bases, with 12 bases between. CDR3 sequence reads: CASSLRGGMQPQHF. The CDR3, as DNA: TGTGCCAGCAGTTTAAGGGGGGGAATGCAGCCCCAGCATTTT.

The rearrangement links TRBV18 to TRBJ1-1; 7 positions match TRBD1. The V segment lost 6 bases and the J segment 0 bases; nucleotides outside the gene matches: 4. This CDR3 region has 14 residues. Germline V gene data show CDR1 as KGHSH and CDR2 as LQKENI. The CDR3 DNA reads TGTGCCAGCTCGAACAGGGGCATGAACACTGAAGCTTTCTTT. Protein sequence: CASSNRGMNTEAFF.

The V call is TRBV5-4, the J call TRBJ2-7; 9 bases match TRBD1. Losses at the gene ends were 4 bases for V and 2 bases for J; bases not matched to a gene: 4. CDR1 is SGHNT and CDR2 is YYREEE in the germline V gene (reference sequence). This CDR3 is built from 14 residues. CDR3 in amino acids: CASSPGTGTYEQYF. DNA for the CDR3: TGTGCCAGCAGCCCCGGGACAGGGACCTACGAGCAGTACTTC.

The chain links TRBV7-9 to TRBJ1-3; 8 bases are shared with TRBD1. The CDR3 length is 16 residues. V dropped 5 bases and J dropped 5; count of bases not matched to a gene: 11. Germline assignment: CDR1 SEHNR and CDR2 FQNEAQ (reference sequence). CDR3 bases: TGTGCCAGCAGCCCTCCCCAGACAGGGGCAAGAAACACCATATATTTT. It codes for CASSPPQTGARNTIYF.

V gene TRBV7-6 combines with J gene TRBJ2-7, with TRBD1 matching over 11 bases. Trimming at V came to 4 bases and at J to 5 bases, leaving 4 bases not matched to a gene. The CDR3 spans 14 residues. Germline V gene sequence: CDR1 SGHVS, CDR2 FNYEAQ. The CDR3 DNA sequence: TGTGCCAGCAGCTCGGGACAGGGGGTGGACGAGCAGTACTTC. Translation gives CASSSGQGVDEQYF.

V and J are TRBV4-1 and TRBJ2-3; TRBD1 aligns across 7 bases. Trimming removed 2 bases from V and 7 bases from J; junction bases left unmatched: 6. CDR1 and CDR2 (germline): MGHRA, YSYEKL. The CDR3 sequence is 14 residues long. The CDR3 sequence is CASSQTGERNTQYF. DNA of the CDR3: TGCGCCAGCAGCCAAACAGGGGAACGGAATACGCAGTATTTT.

Written as DNA, the CDR3 is TGTGCCAGCTCACCCATGGGCCGGACTGGAAACACCATATATTTT. It codes for CASSPMGRTGNTIYF. The chain joins TRBV18 to TRBJ1-3; D gene uncertain. Trimming pared 3 bases from V and 2 bases from J, leaving 11 bases between. The CDR3 sequence is 15 residues long. The germline CDR1 and CDR2 sequences are KGHSH and LQKENI.

J is TRBJ2-7 and V is TRBV9; TRBD1 aligns across 8 bases. The CDR3 extends over 15 amino acids. Germline CDR1 and CDR2: SGDLS and YYNGEE. V dropped 0 bases and J dropped 4; count of bases not matched to a gene: 6. CDR3 nucleotides: TGTGCCAGCAGCGTAGGGGCAGGGGGCGGGTACGAGCAGTACTTC. The encoded protein is CASSVGAGGGYEQYF.

This clone was counted only a few times. V and J are TRBV30 and TRBJ1-5; D gene uncertain. The germline V gene encodes CDR1 GTSNPN and CDR2 SVGIG (reference sequence). CDR3 length: 13 amino acids. The V and J ends lost 4 bases and 16 bases respectively, with 23 bases between them. The CDR3 bases are TGTGCCTGGAAGATAAAATCTAATAATCGTCGCCATTTT. Residues: CAWKIKSNNRRHF.

This clone came up a few times. Other DNA sequences within the sample encode an identical CDR3. V is TRBV9 and J is TRBJ1-2; 11 bases agree with TRBD1. The ends lost 0 bases at V and 2 bases at J; junction bases unmatched: 3. This CDR3 is 16 amino acids long. The germline CDR1 and CDR2 sequences are SGDLS and YYNGEE. DNA for the CDR3: TGTGCCAGCAGCGTAGGGACAGGGGGCCAGAACTATGGCTACACCTTC. This sequence encodes CASSVGTGGQNYGYTF. Variable domain in full (rest from reference TRBV9 and TRBJ1-2): DSGVTQTPKHLITATGQRVTLRCSPRSGDLSVYWYQQSLDQGLQFLIQYYNGEERAKGNILERFSAQQFPDLHSELNLSSLELGDSALYFCASSVGTGGQNYGYTFGSGTRLTVV.

The chain has TRBV27 and TRBJ1-1; D is undetermined. This CDR3 spans 15 amino acids. Trimming removed 5 bases from V and 1 base from J, with 14 bases in between. Germline CDR1 is MNHEY and CDR2 is SMNVEV (reference sequence). CDR3 DNA: TGTGCCAGCAGTCACCATGGCGGGCGGAACACTGAAGCTTTCTTT. Amino acid sequence: CASSHHGGRNTEAFF.

This rearrangement joins TRBV28 to TRBJ2-3, with TRBD2 identical over 12 bases. Germline loops: CDR1 MDHEN, CDR2 SYDVKM. J was trimmed by 3 bases and V by 6 bases; bases with no gene match: 4. The CDR3 has 15 amino acids. CDR3 sequence (DNA): TGTGCCAGCAGCCCTAGCGGGGGGGCGACAGATACGCAGTATTTT. It encodes CASSPSGGATDTQYF.

The table lists this clone with a few counts. The V gene is TRBV10-3, the J gene TRBJ1-1, with D possibly being TRBD1 (6 bases). Germline V gene sequence: CDR1 ENHRY, CDR2 SYGVKD. V gave up 2 bases and J gave up 0 bases, with 13 bases separating them. The CDR3 is made up of 16 amino acids. The CDR3 DNA sequence: TGTGCCATCAGTGAGAGGGGGGGAGGAGTGAACACTGAAGCTTTCTTT. Amino acids: CAISERGGGVNTEAFF.

This clone was counted once. The V gene is TRBV6-5, the J gene TRBJ1-6; 8 bases agree with TRBD1. Trimming at V came to 4 bases and at J to 6 bases, leaving 8 bases not matched to a gene. The CDR3 length is 16 residues. Germline-derived CDR1 and CDR2 are MNHEY and SVGAGI. CDR3 coding DNA: TGTGCCAGCAGTTCCCCGCGACAGGGGAGTAATTCACCCCTCCACTTT. Translated: CASSSPRQGSNSPLHF.

This chain's CDR3 is CASSLERSSTDTQYF. The CDR3, as DNA: TGCGCCAGCAGCTTGGAGCGGTCTAGCACAGATACGCAGTATTTT. This chain joins TRBV5-1 and TRBJ2-3; a weak D match, TRBD2 (5 bases). This CDR3 has 15 amino acids. Trimming pared 0 bases from V and 0 bases from J, leaving 8 bases between. Germline loops: CDR1 SGHRS, CDR2 YFSETQ. The full variable domain, completed using reference TRBV5-1 and TRBJ2-3, is KAGVTQTPRYLIKTRGQQVTLSCSPISGHRSVSWYQQTPGQGLQFLFEYFSETQRNKGNFPGRFSGRQFSNSRSEMNVSTLELGDSALYLCASSLERSSTDTQYFGPGTRLTVL.